The 9 T cell receptor beta chains given below trace back to one sample, sequenced in a study of T cell responses to AZD1222 COVID-19 vaccine. TCRdb's table, derived via immunoSEQ multiplex PCR, lists solely in-frame clones and lacks some. Of 160,000 or so clones in the sample, more than 90% were seen once. This specimen consisted of peripheral blood, obtained 28 days after the second AZD1222 dose. Every receptor here comes from an adult who received the AZD1222 COVID-19 vaccine.

The chain recombines TRBV5-1 with TRBJ1-1, with D hard to call. Germline lookup yields CDR1 SGHRS and CDR2 YFSETQ. The CDR3 is made up of 13 amino acids. Trimming cost V 5 bases and J 2 bases, with 10 bases left between them. CDR3 in amino acids: CASRRIVNTEAFF. The CDR3 DNA reads TGCGCCAGCAGGCGGATAGTAAACACTGAAGCTTTCTTT.

The chain is built from TRBV5-5 and TRBJ1-1, with D possibly matching TRBD1 (5 bases). Germline CDR1 SGHKS, CDR2 YYEKEE (reference sequence). This CDR3 has 13 residues. Trimming left V 4 bases short and J 8 bases short, with 15 bases between. This CDR3 reads CASSLVWDREAFF. CDR3 in DNA: TGTGCCAGCAGCCTGGTGTGGGACCGCGAAGCTTTCTTT.

The chain carries TRBV7-2 and TRBJ1-4; no firm D call. The germline gives CDR1 SGHTA, CDR2 FQGNSA. The CDR3 is 15 amino acids. The V and J ends lost 5 bases and 0 bases respectively, with 10 bases between them. CDR3 in DNA: TGTGCCAGCAGCCCACACGTGACAACTAATGAAAAACTGTTTTTT. It codes for CASSPHVTTNEKLFF.

The rearrangement joins TRBV11-1 to TRBJ2-1, with 13 bases that match TRBD2. The CDR3 totals 15 residues. V trimming: 3 bases; J trimming: 9 bases; junction bases outside the gene matches: 5. In germline, CDR1 is SGHAT, CDR2 FQDESV (reference sequence). The CDR3 spells CASSLGTSGAGEQFF. The CDR3 coding sequence is TGTGCCAGCAGCTTGGGGACTAGCGGGGCGGGTGAGCAGTTCTTC.

The V and J genes are TRBV6-1 and TRBJ2-1; D gene ambiguous. Germline CDR1 is MNHNS and CDR2 is SASEGT. The ends were cut back, 3 bases at V and 3 bases at J, with 12 bases in the middle. This CDR3 is built from 15 residues. The CDR3 spells CASSEGYGSYNEQFF. The CDR3 nucleotides are TGTGCCAGCAGTGAGGGCTACGGAAGCTACAATGAGCAGTTCTTC.

V gene TRBV19 combines with J gene TRBJ2-1; the match to TRBD1 covers 7 bases. The CDR3 loop spans 15 amino acids. Germline loops: CDR1 LNHDA, CDR2 SQIVND (reference sequence). V was clipped by 5 bases and J by 2 bases; unmatched bases: 6. The CDR3 bases are TGTGCCAGTAGTCCCCAGGGACAGCCCTACAATGAGCAGTTCTTC. Translated, it gives CASSPQGQPYNEQFF. Combining the CDR3 with reference TRBV19 and TRBJ2-1 gives the whole variable domain DGGITQSPKYLFRKEGQNVTLSCEQNLNHDAMYWYRQDPGQGLRLIYYSQIVNDFQKGDIAEGYSVSREKKESFPLTVTSAQKNPTAFYLCASSPQGQPYNEQFFGPGTRLTVL.

V and J are TRBV3-1 (or the pseudogene TRBV3-2) and TRBJ2-1; D possibly corresponds to TRBD1 (5 bases). Trimming stripped 6 bases from V and 5 bases from J, with 17 bases between. The CDR3 runs to 15 residues. Germline CDR1 is LGHDT and CDR2 is YNNKEL (reference sequence). Written as DNA, the CDR3 is TGTGCCAGCAGTCAGGACACCGGAAGGGACAATGAGCAGTTCTTC. Amino acid sequence: CASSQDTGRDNEQFF.

In its sample, this clone was seen once. The rearrangement links TRBV5-8 to TRBJ1-5; D ambiguous. From germline, CDR1 is SGHTS and CDR2 YDEGEE. This CDR3 is 15 amino acids long. The V end lost 0 bases, the J end lost 4 bases, and 11 bases lay between the germline ends. The CDR3, as DNA: TGTGCCAGCAGCTTGGGGACCGCCATAAATCAGCCCCAGCATTTT. As protein: CASSLGTAINQPQHF.

This chain joins TRBV4-2 and TRBJ1-4; TRBD1 aligns across 7 bases. Germline assignment: CDR1 LGHNA and CDR2 YNFKEQ. Trimming took 2 bases from V and 0 from J; bases not matched to a gene: 15. The CDR3 sequence is 20 residues long. CDR3 region: CASSQYNDRVTWSTNEKLFF. CDR3 nucleotides: TGTGCCAGCAGCCAATACAATGACAGGGTTACTTGGTCAACTAATGAAAAACTGTTTTTT.